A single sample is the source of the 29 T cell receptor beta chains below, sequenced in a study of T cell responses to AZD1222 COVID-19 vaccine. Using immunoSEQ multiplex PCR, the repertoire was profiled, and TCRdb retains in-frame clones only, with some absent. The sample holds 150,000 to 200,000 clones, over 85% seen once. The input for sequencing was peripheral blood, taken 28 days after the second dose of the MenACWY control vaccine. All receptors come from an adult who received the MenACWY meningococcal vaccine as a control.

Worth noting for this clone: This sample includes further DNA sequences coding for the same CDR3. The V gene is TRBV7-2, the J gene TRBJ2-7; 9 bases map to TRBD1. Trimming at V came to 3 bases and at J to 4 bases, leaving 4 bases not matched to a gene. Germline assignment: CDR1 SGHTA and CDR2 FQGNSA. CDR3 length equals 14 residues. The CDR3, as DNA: TGTGCCAGCAGCTTCGACAGGGGGTCTTACGAGCAGTACTTC. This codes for CASSFDRGSYEQYF.

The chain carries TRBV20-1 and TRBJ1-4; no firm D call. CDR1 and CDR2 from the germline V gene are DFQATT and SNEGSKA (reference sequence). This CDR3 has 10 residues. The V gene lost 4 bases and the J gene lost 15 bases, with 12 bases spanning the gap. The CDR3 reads CSATRNLMFF. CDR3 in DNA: TGCAGTGCTACCAGGAATCTTATGTTTTTT.

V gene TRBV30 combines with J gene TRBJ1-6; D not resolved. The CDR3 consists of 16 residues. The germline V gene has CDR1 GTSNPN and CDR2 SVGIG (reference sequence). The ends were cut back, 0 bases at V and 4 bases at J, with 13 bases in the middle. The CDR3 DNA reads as TGTGCCTGGAGTGTGCCGGAGGCCGGTTATAATTCACCCCTCCACTTT. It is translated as CAWSVPEAGYNSPLHF.

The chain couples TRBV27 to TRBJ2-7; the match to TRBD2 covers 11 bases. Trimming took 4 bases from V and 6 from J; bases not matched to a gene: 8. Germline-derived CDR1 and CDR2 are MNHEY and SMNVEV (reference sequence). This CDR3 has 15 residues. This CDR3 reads CASSSPSGRTIEQYF. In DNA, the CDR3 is TGTGCCAGCAGTTCCCCTAGCGGGAGGACTATCGAGCAGTACTTC.

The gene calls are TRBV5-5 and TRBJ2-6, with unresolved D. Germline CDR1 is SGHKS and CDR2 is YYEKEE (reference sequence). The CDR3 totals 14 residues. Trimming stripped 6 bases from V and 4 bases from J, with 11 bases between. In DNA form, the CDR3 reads TGTGCCAGCACCCAGGATCCGGGGGCCAACGTCCTGACTTTC. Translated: CASTQDPGANVLTF.

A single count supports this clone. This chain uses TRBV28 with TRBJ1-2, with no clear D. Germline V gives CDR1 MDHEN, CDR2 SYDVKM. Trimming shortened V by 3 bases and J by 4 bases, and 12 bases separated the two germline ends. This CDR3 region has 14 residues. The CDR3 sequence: CASSFSSSFYGYTF. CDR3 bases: TGTGCCAGCAGTTTCTCCTCGTCCTTCTATGGCTACACCTTC.

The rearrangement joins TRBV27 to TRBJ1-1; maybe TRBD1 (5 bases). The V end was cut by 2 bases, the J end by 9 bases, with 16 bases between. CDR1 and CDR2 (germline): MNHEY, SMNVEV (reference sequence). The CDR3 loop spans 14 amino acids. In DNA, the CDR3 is TGTGCCAGCAGTTTAAATCCCGGGAGGGGACAAGCTTTCTTT. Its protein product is CASSLNPGRGQAFF.

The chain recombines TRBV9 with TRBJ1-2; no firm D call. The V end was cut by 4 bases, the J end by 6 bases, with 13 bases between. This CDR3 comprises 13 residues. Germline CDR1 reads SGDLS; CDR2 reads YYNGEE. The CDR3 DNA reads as TGTGCCAGCAGCCCTGAAAGTCTGAATGGCTACACCTTC. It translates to CASSPESLNGYTF.

CDR3 sequence reads: CARPRDRGNTIYF. In nucleotides, the CDR3 is TGTGCCCGCCCGCGGGACCGTGGAAACACCATATATTTT. V and J are TRBV3-1 (or the pseudogene TRBV3-2) and TRBJ1-3; weak D call: TRBD1 (5 bases). V was pared by 11 bases and J by 3 bases, with 14 bases between. Germline CDR1 and CDR2: LGHDT and YNNKEL (reference sequence). The CDR3 loop spans 13 amino acids.

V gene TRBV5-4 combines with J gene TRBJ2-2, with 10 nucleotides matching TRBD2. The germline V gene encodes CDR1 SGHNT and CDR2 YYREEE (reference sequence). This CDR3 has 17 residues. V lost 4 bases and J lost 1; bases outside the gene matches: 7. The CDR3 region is CASSRELAGLNTGELFF. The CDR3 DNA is TGTGCCAGCAGCCGGGAACTAGCGGGACTGAACACCGGGGAGCTGTTTTTT. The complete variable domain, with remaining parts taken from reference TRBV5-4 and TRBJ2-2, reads ETGVTQSPTHLIKTRGQQVTLRCSSQSGHNTVSWYQQALGQGPQFIFQYYREEENGRGNFPPRFSGLQFPNYSSELNVNALELDDSALYLCASSRELAGLNTGELFFGEGSRLTVL.

The DNA for the CDR3 is TGTGCCAGCAGTTCGCCTAGGACAGGGGGCGATGAGCAGTTCTTC. This encodes CASSSPRTGGDEQFF. The genes are TRBV6-2 or TRBV6-3 and TRBJ2-1, with 11 positions matching TRBD1. J was trimmed by 8 bases and V by 4 bases; bases with no gene match: 7. This CDR3 has 15 amino acids. Germline loops: CDR1 MNHEY, CDR2 SVGEGT.

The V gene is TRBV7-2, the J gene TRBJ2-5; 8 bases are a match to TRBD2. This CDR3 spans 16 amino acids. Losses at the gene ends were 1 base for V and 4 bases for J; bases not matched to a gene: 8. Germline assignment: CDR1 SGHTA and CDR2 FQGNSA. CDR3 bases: TGTGCCAGCAGCTTAGTTTCGGGAGGGAGGGGAGAGACCCAGTACTTC. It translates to CASSLVSGGRGETQYF.

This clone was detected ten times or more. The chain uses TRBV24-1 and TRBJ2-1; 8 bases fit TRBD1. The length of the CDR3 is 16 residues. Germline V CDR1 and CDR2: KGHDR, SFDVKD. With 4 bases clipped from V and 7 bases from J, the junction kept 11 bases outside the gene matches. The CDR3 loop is CATSDLGQGEGNEQFF. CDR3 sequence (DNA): TGTGCCACCAGTGACCTCGGACAGGGAGAGGGGAATGAGCAGTTCTTC.

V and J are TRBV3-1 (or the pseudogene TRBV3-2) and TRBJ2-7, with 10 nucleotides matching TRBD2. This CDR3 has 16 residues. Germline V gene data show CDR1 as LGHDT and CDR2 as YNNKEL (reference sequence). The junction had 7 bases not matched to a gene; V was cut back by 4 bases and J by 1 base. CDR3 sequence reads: CASSRRGLAVSYEQYF. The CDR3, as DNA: TGTGCCAGCAGCCGACGCGGACTAGCGGTTTCCTACGAGCAGTACTTC.

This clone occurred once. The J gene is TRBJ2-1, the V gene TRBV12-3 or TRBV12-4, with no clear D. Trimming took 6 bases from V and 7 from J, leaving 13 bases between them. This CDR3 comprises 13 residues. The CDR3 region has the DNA TGTGCCAGCAGACCCTTCGTCGGGAATGAGCAGTTCTTC. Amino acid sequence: CASRPFVGNEQFF.

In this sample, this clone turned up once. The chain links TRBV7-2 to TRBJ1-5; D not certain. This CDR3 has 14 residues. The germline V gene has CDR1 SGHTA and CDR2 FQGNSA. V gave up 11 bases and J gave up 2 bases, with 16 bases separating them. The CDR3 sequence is CAQTGSECNQPQHF. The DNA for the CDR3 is TGTGCCCAAACCGGGTCGGAGTGCAATCAGCCCCAGCATTTT.

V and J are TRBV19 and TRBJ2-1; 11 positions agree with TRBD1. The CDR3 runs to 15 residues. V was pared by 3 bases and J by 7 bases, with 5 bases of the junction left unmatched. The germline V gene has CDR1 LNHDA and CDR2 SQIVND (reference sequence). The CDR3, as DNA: TGTGCCAGTAGTATCCCAGGGACAGGGGGAAATGAGCAGTTCTTC. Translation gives CASSIPGTGGNEQFF.

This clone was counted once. CDR3 in amino acids: CASSQGGNTEAFF. CDR3 nucleotides: TGTGCCAGCAGCCAGGGGGGGAACACTGAAGCTTTCTTT. The chain has TRBV14 and TRBJ1-1, with D perhaps matching TRBD1 (5 bases). Deletions cut 3 bases from V and 1 base from J, with 6 bases between. The CDR3 contains 13 residues. Germline V gene data show CDR1 as SGHDN and CDR2 as FVKESK.

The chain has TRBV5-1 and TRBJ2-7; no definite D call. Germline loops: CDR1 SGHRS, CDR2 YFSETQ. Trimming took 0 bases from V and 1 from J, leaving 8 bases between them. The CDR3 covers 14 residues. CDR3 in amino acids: CASSLGTPSYEQYF. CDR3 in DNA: TGCGCCAGCAGCTTGGGGACCCCGTCCTACGAGCAGTACTTC.

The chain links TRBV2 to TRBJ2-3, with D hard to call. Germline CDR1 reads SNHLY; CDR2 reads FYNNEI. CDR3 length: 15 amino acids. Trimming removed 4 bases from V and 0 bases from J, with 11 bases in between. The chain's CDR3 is CASSAQALSTDTQYF. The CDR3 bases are TGTGCCAGCAGTGCTCAAGCGCTAAGCACAGATACGCAGTATTTT.

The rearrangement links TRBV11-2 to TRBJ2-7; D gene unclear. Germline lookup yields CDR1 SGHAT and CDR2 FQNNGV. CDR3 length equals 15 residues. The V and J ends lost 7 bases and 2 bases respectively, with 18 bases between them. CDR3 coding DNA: TGTGCCAGCACCGAAATTGGGGTTCCCCCCTACGAGCAGTACTTC. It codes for CASTEIGVPPYEQYF.

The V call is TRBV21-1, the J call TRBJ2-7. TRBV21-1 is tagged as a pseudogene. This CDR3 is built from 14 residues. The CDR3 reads CASSNGRPRQKQYF. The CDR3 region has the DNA TGTGCCAGCAGCAACGGCCGACCACGTCAGAAGCAGTACTTC.

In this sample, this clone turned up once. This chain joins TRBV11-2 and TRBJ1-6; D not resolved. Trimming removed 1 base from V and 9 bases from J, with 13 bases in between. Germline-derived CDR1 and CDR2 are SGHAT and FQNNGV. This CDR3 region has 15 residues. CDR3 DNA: TGTGCCAGCAGCTTAGTTTCCAGTCGTTCTTCACCCCTCCACTTT. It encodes CASSLVSSRSSPLHF.

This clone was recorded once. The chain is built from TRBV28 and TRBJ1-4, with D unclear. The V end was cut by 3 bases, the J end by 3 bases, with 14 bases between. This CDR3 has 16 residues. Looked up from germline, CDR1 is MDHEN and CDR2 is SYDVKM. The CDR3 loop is CASSFFRRASNEKLFF. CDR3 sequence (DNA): TGTGCCAGCAGTTTCTTCCGACGAGCCTCTAATGAAAAACTGTTTTTT.

The chain's CDR3 is CASSISVDTQYF. The CDR3 region has the DNA TGTGCCAGCAGTATTAGCGTGGATACGCAGTATTTT. V is TRBV12-3 or TRBV12-4 and J is TRBJ2-3; D is perhaps TRBD2 (5 bases). V was shortened by 5 bases and J by 6 bases, with 9 bases between the two germline ends. This CDR3 comprises 12 residues.

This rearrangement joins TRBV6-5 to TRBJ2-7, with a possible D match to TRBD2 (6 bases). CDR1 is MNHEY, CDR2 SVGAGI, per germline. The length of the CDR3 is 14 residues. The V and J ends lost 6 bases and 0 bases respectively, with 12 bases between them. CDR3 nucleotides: TGTGCCAGCAGAAGTGGGGGGAACTCCTACGAGCAGTACTTC. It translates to CASRSGGNSYEQYF.

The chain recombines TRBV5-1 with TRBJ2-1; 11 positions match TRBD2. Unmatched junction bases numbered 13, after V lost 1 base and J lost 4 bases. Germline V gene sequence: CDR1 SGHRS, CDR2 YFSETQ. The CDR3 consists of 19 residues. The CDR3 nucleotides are TGCGCCAGCAGCTTGACGGGGACTAGCGGTGCCCCAGGGTACAATGAGCAGTTCTTC. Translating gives CASSLTGTSGAPGYNEQFF.

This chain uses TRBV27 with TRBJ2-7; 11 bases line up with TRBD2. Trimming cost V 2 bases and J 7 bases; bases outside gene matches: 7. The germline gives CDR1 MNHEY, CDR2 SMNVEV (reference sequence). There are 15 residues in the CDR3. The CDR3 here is CASSLRGLAAREQYF. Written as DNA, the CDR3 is TGTGCCAGCAGTTTACGGGGACTAGCGGCCAGGGAGCAGTACTTC.

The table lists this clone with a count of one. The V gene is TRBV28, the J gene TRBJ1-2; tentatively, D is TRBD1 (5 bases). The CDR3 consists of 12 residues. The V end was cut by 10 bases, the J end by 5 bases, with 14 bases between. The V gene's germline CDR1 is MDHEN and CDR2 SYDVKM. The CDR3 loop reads CAISYRQYGYTF. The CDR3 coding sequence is TGTGCCATCTCTTACAGGCAGTATGGCTACACCTTC.